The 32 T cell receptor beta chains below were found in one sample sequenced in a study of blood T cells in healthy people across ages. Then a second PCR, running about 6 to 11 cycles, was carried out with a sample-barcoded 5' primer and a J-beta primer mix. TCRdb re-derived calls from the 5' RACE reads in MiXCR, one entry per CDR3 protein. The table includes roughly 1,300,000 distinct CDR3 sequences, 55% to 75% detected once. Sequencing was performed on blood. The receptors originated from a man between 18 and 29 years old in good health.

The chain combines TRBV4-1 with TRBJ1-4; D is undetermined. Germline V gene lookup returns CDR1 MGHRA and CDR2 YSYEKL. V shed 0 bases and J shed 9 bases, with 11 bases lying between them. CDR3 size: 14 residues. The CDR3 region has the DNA TGCGCCAGCAGCCAAGAAAACTTTCAGAAAAAACTGTTTTTT. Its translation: CASSQENFQKKLFF.

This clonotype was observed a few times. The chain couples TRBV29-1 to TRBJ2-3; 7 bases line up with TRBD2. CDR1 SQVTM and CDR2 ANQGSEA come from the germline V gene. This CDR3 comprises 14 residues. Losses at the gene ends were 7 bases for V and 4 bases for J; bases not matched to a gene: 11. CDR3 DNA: TGCAGCGGTGTCGTGGCGGGAGTGGCAGATACGCAGTATTTT. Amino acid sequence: CSGVVAGVADTQYF.

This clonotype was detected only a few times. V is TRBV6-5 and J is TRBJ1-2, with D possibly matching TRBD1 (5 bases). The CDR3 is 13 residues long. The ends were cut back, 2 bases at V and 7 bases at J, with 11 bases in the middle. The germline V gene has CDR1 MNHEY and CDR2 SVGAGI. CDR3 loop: CASSYGTTAGYTF. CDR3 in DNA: TGTGCCAGCAGTTACGGGACGACGGCTGGCTACACCTTC.

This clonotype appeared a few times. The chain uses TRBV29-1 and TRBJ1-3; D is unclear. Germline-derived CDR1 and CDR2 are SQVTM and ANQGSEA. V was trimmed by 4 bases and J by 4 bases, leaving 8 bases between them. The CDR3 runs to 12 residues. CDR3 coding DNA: TGCAGCGTTGCCGATAACGGAAACACCATATATTTT. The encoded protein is CSVADNGNTIYF.

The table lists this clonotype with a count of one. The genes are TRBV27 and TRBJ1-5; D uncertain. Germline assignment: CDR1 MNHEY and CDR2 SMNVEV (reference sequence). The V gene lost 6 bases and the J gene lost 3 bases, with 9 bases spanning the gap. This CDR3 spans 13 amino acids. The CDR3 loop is CASRRLNNQPQHF. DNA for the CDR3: TGTGCCAGCAGAAGGCTGAACAATCAGCCCCAGCATTTT.

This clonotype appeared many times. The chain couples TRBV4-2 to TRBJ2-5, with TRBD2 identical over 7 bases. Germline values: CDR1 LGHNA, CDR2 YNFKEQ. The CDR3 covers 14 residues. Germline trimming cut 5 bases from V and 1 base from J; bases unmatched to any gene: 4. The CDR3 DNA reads TGTGCCAGCAGCTACAGCGGGACCCAAGAGACCCAGTACTTC. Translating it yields CASSYSGTQETQYF.

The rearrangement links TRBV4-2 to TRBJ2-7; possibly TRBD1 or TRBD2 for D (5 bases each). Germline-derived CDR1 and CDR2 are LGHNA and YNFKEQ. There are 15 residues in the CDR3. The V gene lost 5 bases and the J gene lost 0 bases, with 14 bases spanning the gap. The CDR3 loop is CASSSTRDASYEQYF. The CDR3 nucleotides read TGTGCCAGCAGCTCAACCCGGGACGCCTCCTACGAGCAGTACTTC.

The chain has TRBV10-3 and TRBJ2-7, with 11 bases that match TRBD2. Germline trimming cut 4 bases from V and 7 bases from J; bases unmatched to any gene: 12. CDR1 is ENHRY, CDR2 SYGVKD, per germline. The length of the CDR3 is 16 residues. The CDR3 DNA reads TGTGCCATCAGTGGCACTAGCGGGAGCTCCTACAATGAGCAGTACTTC. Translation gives CAISGTSGSSYNEQYF.

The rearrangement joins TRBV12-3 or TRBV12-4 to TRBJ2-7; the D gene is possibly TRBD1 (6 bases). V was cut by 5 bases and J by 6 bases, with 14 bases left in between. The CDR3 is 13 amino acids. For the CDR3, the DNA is TGTGCCAGCAGTAAACAGGGTTCTTTCGAGCAGTACTTC. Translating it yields CASSKQGSFEQYF.

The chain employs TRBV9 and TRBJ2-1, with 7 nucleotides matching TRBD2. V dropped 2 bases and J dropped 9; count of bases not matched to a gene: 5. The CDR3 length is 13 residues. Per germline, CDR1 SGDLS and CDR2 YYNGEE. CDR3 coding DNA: TGTGCCAGCAGCGTGGGAGGGAGGGGTGAGCAGTTCTTC. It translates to CASSVGGRGEQFF.

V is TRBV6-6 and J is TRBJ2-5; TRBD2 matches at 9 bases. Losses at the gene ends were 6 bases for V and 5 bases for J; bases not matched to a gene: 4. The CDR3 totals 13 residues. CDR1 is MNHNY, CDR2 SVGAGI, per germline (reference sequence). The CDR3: CASRSGLAETQYF. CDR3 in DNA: TGTGCCAGCAGGAGCGGACTAGCGGAGACCCAGTACTTC.

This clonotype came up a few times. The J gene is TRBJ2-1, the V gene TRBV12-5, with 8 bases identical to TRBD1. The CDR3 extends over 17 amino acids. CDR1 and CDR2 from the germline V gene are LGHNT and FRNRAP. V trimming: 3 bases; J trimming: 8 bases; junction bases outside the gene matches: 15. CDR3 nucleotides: TGTGCTAGTGGTTTCCACCTCCCAGGGGGCTTCCTTTATGAGCAGTTCTTC. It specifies CASGFHLPGGFLYEQFF. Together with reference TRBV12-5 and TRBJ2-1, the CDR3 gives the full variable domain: DARVTQTPRHKVTEMGQEVTMRCQPILGHNTVFWYRQTMMQGLELLAYFRNRAPLDDSGMPKDRFSAEMPDATLATLKIQPSEPRDSAVYFCASGFHLPGGFLYEQFFGPGTRLTVL.

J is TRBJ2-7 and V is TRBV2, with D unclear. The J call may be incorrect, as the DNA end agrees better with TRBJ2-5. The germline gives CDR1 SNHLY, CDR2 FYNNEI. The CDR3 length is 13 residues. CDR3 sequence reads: CASGVERRETQYF. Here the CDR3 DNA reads TGTGCCAGCGGGGTGGAGCGCAGGGAGACCCAGTACTTC.

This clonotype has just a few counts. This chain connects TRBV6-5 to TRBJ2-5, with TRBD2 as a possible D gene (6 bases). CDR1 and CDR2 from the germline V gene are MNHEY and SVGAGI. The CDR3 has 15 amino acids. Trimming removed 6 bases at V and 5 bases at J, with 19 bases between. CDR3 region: CASRPPTTSPETQYF. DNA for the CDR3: TGTGCCAGCAGGCCCCCTACTACTAGCCCGGAGACCCAGTACTTC.

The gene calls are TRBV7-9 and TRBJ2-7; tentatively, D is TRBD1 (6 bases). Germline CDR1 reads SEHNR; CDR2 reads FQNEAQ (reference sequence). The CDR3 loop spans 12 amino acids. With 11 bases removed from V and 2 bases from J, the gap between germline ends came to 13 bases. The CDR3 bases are TGTGCCGGAACAGGGATCACCTACGAGCAGTACTTC. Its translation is CAGTGITYEQYF.

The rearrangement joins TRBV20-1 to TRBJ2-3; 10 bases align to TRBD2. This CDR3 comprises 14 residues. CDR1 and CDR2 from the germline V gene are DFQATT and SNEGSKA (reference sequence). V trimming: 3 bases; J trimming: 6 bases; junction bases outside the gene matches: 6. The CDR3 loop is CSASLAGVTDTQYF. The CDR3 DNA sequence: TGCAGTGCTAGCCTAGCGGGAGTAACTGATACGCAGTATTTT.

The CDR3 is CASSDTGNEEQYF. The CDR3 coding sequence is TGCGCCAGCAGCGACACAGGGAATGAAGAGCAGTACTTC. This rearrangement joins TRBV5-1 to TRBJ2-5, with a weak D call TRBD1 (6 bases). Germline V gene sequence: CDR1 SGHRS, CDR2 YFSETQ. The V gene lost 4 bases and the J gene lost 11 bases, with 18 bases spanning the gap. CDR3 length equals 13 residues.

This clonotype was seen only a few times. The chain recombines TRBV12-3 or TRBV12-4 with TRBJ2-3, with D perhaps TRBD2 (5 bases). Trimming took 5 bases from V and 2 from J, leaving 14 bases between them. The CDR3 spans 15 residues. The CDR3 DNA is TGTGCCAGCAGTCCTACTGGGCGGGCCACAGATACGCAGTATTTT. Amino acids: CASSPTGRATDTQYF.

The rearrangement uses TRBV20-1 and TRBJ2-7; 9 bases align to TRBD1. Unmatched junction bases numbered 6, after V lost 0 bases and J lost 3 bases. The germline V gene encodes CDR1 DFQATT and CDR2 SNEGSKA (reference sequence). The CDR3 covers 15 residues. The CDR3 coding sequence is TGCAGTGCTAGAGATAAAGGGACAGGGATCTACGAGCAGTACTTC. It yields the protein CSARDKGTGIYEQYF.

The CDR3 is CASSLRRDKYNEQFF. CDR3 bases: TGTGCCAGCTCACTAAGGCGGGACAAATACAATGAGCAGTTCTTC. The chain is built from TRBV27 and TRBJ2-1, with D perhaps being TRBD1 or TRBD2 (6 bases each). V lost 8 bases to trimming and J lost 4 bases, with 18 bases between them. The CDR3 extends over 15 amino acids. The V gene's germline CDR1 is MNHEY and CDR2 SMNVEV (reference sequence).

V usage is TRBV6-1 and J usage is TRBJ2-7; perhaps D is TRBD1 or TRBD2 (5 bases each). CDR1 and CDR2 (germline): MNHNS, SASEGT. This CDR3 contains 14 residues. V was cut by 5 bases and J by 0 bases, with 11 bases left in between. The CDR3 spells CASSWDRYSYEQYF. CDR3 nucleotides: TGTGCCAGCAGTTGGGACCGATACTCCTACGAGCAGTACTTC.

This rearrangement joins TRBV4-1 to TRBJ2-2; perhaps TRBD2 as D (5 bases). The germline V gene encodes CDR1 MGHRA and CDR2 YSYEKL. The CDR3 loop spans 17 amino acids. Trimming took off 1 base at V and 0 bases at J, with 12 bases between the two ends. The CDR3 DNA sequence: TGCGCCAGCAGCCAAGGGGGAGCGTTAACGAACACCGGGGAGCTGTTTTTT. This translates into CASSQGGALTNTGELFF.

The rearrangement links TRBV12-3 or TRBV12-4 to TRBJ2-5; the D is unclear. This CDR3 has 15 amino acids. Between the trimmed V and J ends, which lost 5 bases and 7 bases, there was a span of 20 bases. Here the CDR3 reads CASSQNSPLVWTQYF. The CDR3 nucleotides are TGTGCCAGCAGTCAGAACAGCCCTTTGGTTTGGACCCAGTACTTC.

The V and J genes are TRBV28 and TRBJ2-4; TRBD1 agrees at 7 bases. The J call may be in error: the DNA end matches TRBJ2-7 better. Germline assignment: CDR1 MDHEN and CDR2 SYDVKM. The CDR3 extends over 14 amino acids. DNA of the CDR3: TGTGCCAGCAGTTTATTGACAGGGATGTCCGAGCAGTACTTC. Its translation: CASSLLTGMSEQYF.

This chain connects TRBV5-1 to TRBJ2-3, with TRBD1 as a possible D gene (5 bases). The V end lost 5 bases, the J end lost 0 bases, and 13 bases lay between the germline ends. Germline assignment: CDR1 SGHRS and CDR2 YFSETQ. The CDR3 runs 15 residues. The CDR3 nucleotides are TGCGCCAGCAGGTACAGGAGTCTTAGCACAGATACGCAGTATTTT. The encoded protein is CASRYRSLSTDTQYF.

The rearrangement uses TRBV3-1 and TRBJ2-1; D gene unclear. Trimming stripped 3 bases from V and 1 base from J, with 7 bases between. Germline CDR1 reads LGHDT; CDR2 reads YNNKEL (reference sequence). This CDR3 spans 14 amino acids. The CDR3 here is CASSHYGSYNEQFF. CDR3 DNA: TGTGCCAGCAGCCATTACGGGTCCTACAATGAGCAGTTCTTC.

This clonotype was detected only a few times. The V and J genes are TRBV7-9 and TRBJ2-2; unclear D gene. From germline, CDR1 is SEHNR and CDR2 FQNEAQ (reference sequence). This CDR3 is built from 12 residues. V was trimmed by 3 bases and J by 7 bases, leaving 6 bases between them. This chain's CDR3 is CASSFPNGELFF. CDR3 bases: TGTGCCAGCAGCTTTCCCAACGGGGAGCTGTTTTTT.

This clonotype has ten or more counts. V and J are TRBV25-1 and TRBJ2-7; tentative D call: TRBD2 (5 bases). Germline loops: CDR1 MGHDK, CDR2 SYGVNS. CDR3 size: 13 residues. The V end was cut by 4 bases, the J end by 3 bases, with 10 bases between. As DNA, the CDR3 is TGTGCCAGCAGTGGAGGGTCCGTCTACGAGCAGTACTTC. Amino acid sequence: CASSGGSVYEQYF.

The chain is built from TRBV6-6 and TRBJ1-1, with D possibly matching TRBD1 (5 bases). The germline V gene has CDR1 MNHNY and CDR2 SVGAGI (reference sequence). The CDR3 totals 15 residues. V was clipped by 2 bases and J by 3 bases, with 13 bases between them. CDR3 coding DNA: TGTGCCAGCAGTTACAGCAGGGTCCCCGACACTGAAGCTTTCTTT. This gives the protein CASSYSRVPDTEAFF.

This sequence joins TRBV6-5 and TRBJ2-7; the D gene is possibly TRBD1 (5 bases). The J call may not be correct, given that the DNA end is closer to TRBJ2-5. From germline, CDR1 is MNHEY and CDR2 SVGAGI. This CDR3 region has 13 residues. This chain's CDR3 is CASSYLSQGTQYF. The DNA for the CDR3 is TGTGCCAGCAGTTACCTGTCCCAGGGGACCCAGTACTTC.

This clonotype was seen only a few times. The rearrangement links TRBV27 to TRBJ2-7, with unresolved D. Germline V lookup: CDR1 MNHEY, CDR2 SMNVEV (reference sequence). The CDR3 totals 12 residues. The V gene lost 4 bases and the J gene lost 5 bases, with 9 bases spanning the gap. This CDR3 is CASSSGFHEQYF. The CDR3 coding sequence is TGTGCCAGCAGTTCCGGTTTTCACGAGCAGTACTTC.

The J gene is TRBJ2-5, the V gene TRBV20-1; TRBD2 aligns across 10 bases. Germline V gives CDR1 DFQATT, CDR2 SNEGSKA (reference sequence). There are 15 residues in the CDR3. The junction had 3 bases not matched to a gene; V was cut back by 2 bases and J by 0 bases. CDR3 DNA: TGCAGTGCTAGATTTAGCGGGAGGCACCAAGAGACCCAGTACTTC. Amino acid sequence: CSARFSGRHQETQYF.